This T cell receptor beta chain was found in a study of Graves' ophthalmopathy and Graves' hyperthyroidism. Trimming shortened V by 8 bases and J by 7 bases, and 24 bases separated the two germline ends. Germline loops: CDR1 MNHNS, CDR2 SASEGT. The CDR3 has 17 residues. This clonotype was counted many times. CDR3 regions of TCR beta were amplified from RNA transcripts. HTBI primers served in a first-round RT-PCR, which a second-round multiplex PCR followed. TCRdb analysed the multiplex PCR reads with MiXCR anew, one entry per CDR3 protein. The repertoire holds roughly 420,000 distinct CDR3 sequences, with approximately 21% as singletons.

The receptor was isolated from a young woman with stable Graves' hyperthyroidism. The specimen sequenced was peripheral blood. This chain joins TRBV6-1 and TRBJ1-6, with a tentative D call TRBD1 (6 bases). CDR3 nucleotides: TGTGCCAGCCGAAGCCCCGGGGGGGGCAGGGCGAATTCACCCCTCCACTTT. This gives the protein CASRSPGGGRANSPLHF.